This is a list of T cell receptor beta chains from one sample in a study of control samples from healthy donors and cancer patients. The table came from immunoSEQ multiplex PCR; TCRdb's copy has only in-frame clones and leaves some out. The table shows just under 75,000 clones, with roughly 87% occurring only once. Material for sequencing was blood. The receptor source for this set is a woman in her fifties or sixties in good health. Each CDR3 is given with its conserved first and last residue. D genes are given only for firm matches. For some rows the clone size is stated as once, few or many, or as a class when expanded; others skip it.

TGTGCCAGCAGGACTCGGTCCCTAGGTCCGAGAGGCGAGCAGTACTTC | CASRTRSLGPRGEQYF | - | TRBJ2-7 | TRBV28 | -
TGTGCCAGTAGTATATCAGAGATTAACTATGGCTACACCTTC | CASSISEINYGYTF | - | TRBJ1-2 | TRBV19 | -
TGCGCCAGCAGTACCTGGGACAGGTACGGATCCGAGCAGTACTTC | CASSTWDRYGSEQYF | TRBD1 | TRBJ2-7 | TRBV10-2 | -
TGTGCCAGCAGCCCTCAAGGGACTAGCAACAATGAGCAGTTCTTC | CASSPQGTSNNEQFF | TRBD2 | TRBJ2-1 | TRBV7-3 | -
TGTGCCAGCAGGCGAACGGGGGAGATCTCCTACGAGCAGTACTTC | CASRRTGEISYEQYF | - | TRBJ2-7 | TRBV27 | -
TGTGCCCTCGAACCCCAAGCATCAAAACAGGGAAGGAATCAGCCCCAGCATTTT | CALEPQASKQGRNQPQHF | - | TRBJ1-5 | TRBV7-9 | -
TGTGCCAGCAGCCCCGGGACAGCAAACACCGGGGAGCTGTTTTTT | CASSPGTANTGELFF | TRBD1 | TRBJ2-2 | TRBV4-2 | -
TGTGCCAGCAGAGAGCGGACTAGCGGGAAGGAGACCCAGTACTTC | CASRERTSGKETQYF | TRBD2 | TRBJ2-5 | TRBV7-8 | -
TGTGCCATCAGCTTACAGGGCCAAGAGACCCAGTACTTC | CAISLQGQETQYF | - | TRBJ2-5 | TRBV10-3 | -
TGTGCCAGCAGCCAAGATGTGACAAGACTAGCGGGAGATACGCAGTATTTT | CASSQDVTRLAGDTQYF | TRBD2 | TRBJ2-3 | TRBV3-1/TRBV3-2 | -
TGTGCCACCAGTGGCTCCAGGGGGGGTACGCAGTATTTT | CATSGSRGGTQYF | - | TRBJ2-3 | TRBV24-1 | -
TGTGCCAGCAGCTTAGGTGCGCCAAGCTCCTACAATGAGCAGTTCTTC | CASSLGAPSSYNEQFF | - | TRBJ2-1 | TRBV5-4 | few
TGCGCCAGCAGCTTAATTGGGACAGGGGGCCTAGCTAACACTGAAGCTTTCTTT | CASSLIGTGGLANTEAFF | TRBD1 | TRBJ1-1 | TRBV5-1 | -
TGTGCCAGCAGCTTAGGGAATCAGGGGAGGGAGACCCAGTACTTC | CASSLGNQGRETQYF | - | TRBJ2-5 | TRBV7-9 | -
TGTGCCAGCAGTACGACAGACTATGGCTACACCTTC | CASSTTDYGYTF | - | TRBJ1-2 | TRBV6-6 | -
TGTGCCAGCAGCCCGTCAAGCGGGATTTCCAATGAGCAGTTCTTC | CASSPSSGISNEQFF | TRBD2 | TRBJ2-1 | TRBV3-1/TRBV3-2 | few
TGTGCCAGCAGCTTTCAGGGGTCGGGAAATGAAAAACTGTTTTTT | CASSFQGSGNEKLFF | - | TRBJ1-4 | TRBV11-2 | once
TGCGCCAGCAGGGGACTCCCGAATGAAAAACTGTTTTTT | CASRGLPNEKLFF | - | TRBJ1-4 | TRBV10-1 | -
TGTGCCTCGAAACCATCGGGGCGCAGCACCGGGGAGCTGTTTTTT | CASKPSGRSTGELFF | - | TRBJ2-2 | TRBV6-5 | -
TGCAGTGCTAGTGCGAAAGGACAGGGGGTGAATGAGCAGTTCTTC | CSASAKGQGVNEQFF | TRBD1 | TRBJ2-1 | TRBV20-1 | -
TGTGCCAGCAGTTTGCCAGCTGTCGGGCACAATGAGCAGTTCTTC | CASSLPAVGHNEQFF | - | TRBJ2-1 | TRBV27 | -
TGTGCCAGCAGTTCAAGTTCTGCGTCCTACGAGCAGTACTTC | CASSSSSASYEQYF | - | TRBJ2-7 | TRBV6-5 | -
TGTGCCAGCAGGTTGCCACAGGGAAGTTTTTTCAATGAGCAGTTCTTC | CASRLPQGSFFNEQFF | - | TRBJ2-1 | TRBV2 | -
TGTGCCAGCAGTGAGACTAGCGGGAGAGATACGCAGTATTTT | CASSETSGRDTQYF | TRBD2 | TRBJ2-3 | TRBV6-1 | -
TGTGCCAGCAGCAGGGAAAACACAGATACGCAGTATTTT | CASSRENTDTQYF | - | TRBJ2-3 | TRBV5-4 | -
TGCGCCAGCAGTGAGCGGCAGCGGAGCCTCCACTATGGCTACACCTTC | CASSERQRSLHYGYTF | - | TRBJ1-2 | TRBV10-2 | -
TGTGCCTGGAGCGACGAGACGCAGTTCTTC | CAWSDETQFF | - | TRBJ2-1 | TRBV30 | -
TGCGCCAGCAGCAACAGGGCCTCAAATCAGCCCCAGCATTTT | CASSNRASNQPQHF | - | TRBJ1-5 | TRBV4-1 | -
TGTGCCAGCAGCTCTATTGTGGGGGAAAAGGGGGAAAAACTGTTTTTT | CASSSIVGEKGEKLFF | - | TRBJ1-4 | TRBV11-2 | few
TGCGCCAGCAGCTTGGTTGCTAGCGGGAGCCCCCAATCTAGCACAGATACGCAGTATTTT | CASSLVASGSPQSSTDTQYF | TRBD2 | TRBJ2-3 | TRBV5-1 | -
TGTGCCAGCAGACTGGGGGCTTCCCTCGACTATGGCTACACCTTC | CASRLGASLDYGYTF | - | TRBJ1-2 | TRBV6-5 | -
TGTGCCAGCAGTCCCGGGAGCAATCAGCCCCAGCATTTT | CASSPGSNQPQHF | - | TRBJ1-5 | TRBV6-4 | -
TGTGCCACCAGTGGCGGACCGATGAACACTGAAGCTTTCTTT | CATSGGPMNTEAFF | - | TRBJ1-1 | TRBV24-1 | once
TGTGCCAGCAGCGAGATAGCGGGAAGGTGGGAGACCCAGTACTTC | CASSEIAGRWETQYF | TRBD2 | TRBJ2-5 | TRBV7-3 | -
TGCGCCAGCAGTGTAGAGACAGTCCAAGAGACCCAGTACTTC | CASSVETVQETQYF | - | TRBJ2-5 | TRBV10-1 | -
TGTGCCAGCAGTTTTCGGGTGGGTATGGACAGGGAGCTTTCTGGGGCCAACGTCCTGACTTTC | CASSFRVGMDRELSGANVLTF | TRBD1 | TRBJ2-6 | TRBV27 | -
TGTGCCAGCAGCGTAGCTCTAGGCACAGATACGCAGTATTTT | CASSVALGTDTQYF | - | TRBJ2-3 | TRBV9 | -
TGTGCCAGCAGCCATCTCACTAGATCCTTGAACACCGGGGAGCTGTTTTTT | CASSHLTRSLNTGELFF | - | TRBJ2-2 | TRBV11-2 | -
TGTGCCAGCAAGCAATCTTCTAACTATGGCTACACCTTC | CASKQSSNYGYTF | - | TRBJ1-2 | TRBV6-5 | -
TGTGCCAGCAGCGCCAGAATAGGGAACACCGGGGAGCTGTTTTTT | CASSARIGNTGELFF | - | TRBJ2-2 | TRBV9 | -
TGTGCCACCAGCAGAGATCTAGTTTATGAGCAGTTCTTC | CATSRDLVYEQFF | - | TRBJ2-1 | TRBV15 | -
TGTGCCAGCAGTTCCGGACAAGGACCCAATCAGCCCCAGCATTTT | CASSSGQGPNQPQHF | - | TRBJ1-5 | TRBV28 | few
TGTGCCAGCAGTTACAACGGCGCCCACAATGAGCAGTTCTTC | CASSYNGAHNEQFF | - | TRBJ2-1 | TRBV6-5 | -
TGTGCCAGTAGTATAGCGGTATGGGGAGCGGGCAATCAGCCCCAGCATTTT | CASSIAVWGAGNQPQHF | - | TRBJ1-5 | TRBV19 | -
TGTGCCAGTACCGAAGGGCAACAGCCCCAGCATTTT | CASTEGQQPQHF | - | TRBJ1-5 | TRBV28 | few
TGTGCCAGTAGTATAGGTCCCGGAAGAGGGGAGGAAAAACTGTTTTTT | CASSIGPGRGEEKLFF | - | TRBJ1-4 | TRBV19 | -
TGTGCCAGCAGCCAAGTGGGCAGGGGACAGTACTTC | CASSQVGRGQYF | - | TRBJ2-7 | TRBV3-1/TRBV3-2 | -
TGTGCCAGCAGGGTGACAGAGAACACTGAAGCTTTCTTT | CASRVTENTEAFF | - | TRBJ1-1 | TRBV2 | -
TGTGCCTGGAGTGTGGAGGGAAATCAGCCCCAGCATTTT | CAWSVEGNQPQHF | - | TRBJ1-5 | TRBV30 | -
TGTGCCAGCAGTTTCCCAAGGGGGGGGGAGGCTTTCTTT | CASSFPRGGEAFF | - | TRBJ1-1 | TRBV28 | -
TGTGCCAGCAGTGAAGTAGGGTTCTCGGCCAAAAACATTCAGTACTTC | CASSEVGFSAKNIQYF | - | TRBJ2-4 | TRBV2 | -
TGTGCCAGCAGCCATTGGACTAGCGGGAGTTTAGAGACCCAGTACTTC | CASSHWTSGSLETQYF | TRBD2 | TRBJ2-5 | TRBV4-2 | -
TGTGCCAGCGGATCGGGACAGGGAGCCTATGGCTACACCTTC | CASGSGQGAYGYTF | TRBD1 | TRBJ1-2 | TRBV6-5 | -
TGTGCCAGCAGTTTAATGGGGGCTAATGAAAAACTGTTTTTT | CASSLMGANEKLFF | - | TRBJ1-4 | TRBV27 | -